The sequence of this T cell receptor beta chain was determined in a study of shared clonotypes between healthy human individuals. Authors' data handling: ImmunoSEQ sequences covered only the junction and lacked quality scores; filtering therefore differed. Assay used: immunoSEQ multiplex PCR; TCRdb lists only in-frame clones, some missing. V, J and clone size are those of that table, while D and trimming were read from the DNA. In the table there are under 1,100,000 clones, approximately 78% of which are singletons. Of note for this clone: The identical CDR3 is also encoded by other nucleotide sequences in the sample.

With 6 bases clipped from V and 3 bases from J, the junction kept 4 bases outside the gene matches. Per the germline V gene, CDR1 is SNHLY and CDR2 is FYNNEI. The CDR3 loop spans 14 amino acids. This chain joins TRBV2 and TRBJ2-2, with 7 bases matching TRBD1. The sample comprised memory CD4+ T cells from PBMCs. This sample's subset: CD45RA-negative fraction. This receptor was obtained from a man younger than 35 in good health. Some clones in this sample may be carry-over from other donors' samples. The chain's CDR3 is CASRGDSYTGELFF. The CDR3 DNA sequence: TGTGCCAGCAGGGGGGACAGCTACACCGGGGAGCTGTTTTTT.